The source of this T cell receptor (beta chain) is a study of T cell changes during pregnancy in multiple sclerosis. This clone was detected once. The CDR3 length is 14 residues. V was pared by 1 base and J by 5 bases, with 3 bases of the junction left unmatched. CDR1 is SGHAT, CDR2 FQNNGV, per germline. TCRdb keeps only in-frame clones here, not all; method: immunoSEQ multiplex PCR. The data show roughly 30,000 clones, about 90% seen once. The sequences come from CD4+ T cells from peripheral blood mononuclear cells, collected in the first trimester of pregnancy. The chain couples TRBV11-2 to TRBJ1-2; 8 bases align to TRBD1. The clonotype was recovered from a female donor in good health, enrolled as a control in a pregnancy study. In DNA, the CDR3 is TGTGCCAGCAGCTTAGGGGGGACAGGTTATGGCTACACCTTC. Encoded protein: CASSLGGTGYGYTF.